The rows below give T cell receptor beta chains drawn from one sample of a study of CD8+ T cells in alopecia areata. Clones were sequenced by immunoSEQ multiplex PCR, and TCRdb holds only the in-frame ones, with some missing. The sample has some 11,000 clones; around three fifths are singletons. Material for sequencing was skin. The receptors here all came from a human donor with alopecia areata. The CDR3 runs from the conserved cysteine through the conserved F or W. A D gene is named only where the DNA matches it firmly. Only some rows state a clone size, as once, few, many or a class for expanded clones.

J,V,size,D,CDR3,DNA
TRBJ2-2,TRBV15,-,-,CATSGGVLSHTGELFF,TGTGCCACCAGCGGAGGGGTTCTCTCGCACACCGGGGAGCTGTTTTTT
TRBJ2-7,TRBV29-1,few,-,CSARRGGGYEQYF,TGCAGCGCGAGACGGGGAGGGGGTTACGAGCAGTACTTC
TRBJ1-3,TRBV6-1,-,-,CASSEPGRIVHGNTIYF,TGTGCCAGCAGTGAGCCGGGACGGATAGTCCATGGAAACACCATATATTTT
TRBJ2-5,TRBV10-3,-,TRBD1,CAISGTGDYQETQYF,TGTGCCATCAGTGGGACAGGGGACTACCAAGAGACCCAGTACTTC
TRBJ1-1,TRBV10-3,-,-,CAISVFVRGENTEAFF,TGTGCCATCAGTGTTTTTGTGCGGGGAGAGAACACTGAAGCTTTCTTT
TRBJ2-5,TRBV4-2,once,TRBD2,CASSQELREEETQYF,TGTGCCAGCAGCCAAGAGTTGCGGGAGGAAGAGACCCAGTACTTC
TRBJ2-3,TRBV5-1,few,-,CASSLDPTTDTQYF,TGCGCCAGCAGCTTGGACCCGACCACAGATACGCAGTATTTT
TRBJ1-5,TRBV27,-,-,CASSLLLGVQPQHF,TGTGCCAGCAGTTTACTTTTGGGGGTCCAGCCCCAGCATTTT
TRBJ2-7,TRBV5-4,-,-,CASSLYRDSLYEQYF,TGTGCCAGCAGCCTTTACCGGGACTCCCTCTACGAGCAGTACTTC
TRBJ2-1,TRBV7-8,-,-,CASSSRRLDDNEQFF,TGTGCCAGCAGCTCCCGGAGACTGGATGACAATGAGCAGTTCTTC
TRBJ2-5,TRBV5-4,-,TRBD2,CASSLGLGQETQYF,TGTGCCAGCAGCCTGGGACTAGGGCAAGAGACCCAGTACTTC
TRBJ2-2,TRBV18,-,TRBD2,CASSPRASGATGELFF,TGTGCCAGCTCACCAAGGGCTAGCGGTGCCACCGGGGAGCTGTTTTTT
TRBJ1-5,TRBV28,-,-,CASSLVGRARYFVGQPQHF,TGTGCCAGCAGTTTAGTGGGCAGGGCCAGGTATTTTGTAGGTCAGCCCCAGCATTTT
TRBJ2-1,TRBV5-6,-,-,CASSVDYYNEQFF,TGTGCCAGCAGCGTAGACTATTACAATGAGCAGTTCTTC
TRBJ1-3,TRBV18,-,-,CASSGGNSGNTIYF,TGTGCCAGCTCAGGGGGAAACTCTGGAAACACCATATATTTT
TRBJ2-5,TRBV2,-,-,CASSGFGTTRGETQYF,TGTGCCAGCAGTGGATTTGGGACTACTAGGGGGGAGACCCAGTACTTC
TRBJ2-2,TRBV19,-,TRBD2,CASTLSGLAGTGELFF,TGTGCCAGTACTTTGTCCGGACTAGCGGGCACCGGGGAGCTGTTTTTT
TRBJ2-7,TRBV19,-,TRBD1,CASTPGTGFSEQYF,TGTGCGTCAACTCCCGGGACAGGATTTTCCGAGCAGTACTTC
TRBJ2-1,TRBV18,-,-,CASSPRDTFYNEQFF,TGTGCCAGCTCACCAAGGGATACTTTTTACAATGAGCAGTTCTTC
TRBJ1-5,TRBV11-2,-,-,CASSFGGSGQPQHF,TGTGCCAGCAGCTTTGGTGGGTCGGGTCAGCCCCAGCATTTT
TRBJ2-3,TRBV28,-,-,CASSRDIGGDTQYF,TGTGCCAGCAGCCGGGACATCGGGGGAGATACGCAGTATTTT
TRBJ1-1,TRBV2,-,-,CASVSWNLRRPMNTEAFF,TGTGCCAGCGTTTCCTGGAACCTTAGGAGACCAATGAACACTGAAGCTTTCTTT
TRBJ1-2,TRBV7-9,-,-,CASSGAFGAHYGYTF,TGTGCCAGCAGCGGTGCGTTTGGGGCTCACTATGGCTACACCTTC
TRBJ2-5,TRBV27,-,-,CASSLEAGHGETQYF,TGTGCCAGCAGCCTTGAGGCAGGCCACGGAGAGACCCAGTACTTC
TRBJ2-2,TRBV5-1,few,-,CASSYHRDTGELFF,TGCGCCAGCAGCTACCACAGGGACACCGGGGAGCTGTTTTTT
TRBJ2-5,TRBV6-1,once,-,CASLLGGEETQYF,TGTGCCAGCCTTCTCGGGGGTGAAGAGACCCAGTACTTC
TRBJ2-7,TRBV28,large,-,CASSFGSGEQYF,TGTGCCAGCAGTTTTGGGTCGGGCGAGCAGTACTTC
TRBJ2-6,TRBV9,-,-,CASSVVGRSISGANVLTF,TGTGCCAGCAGCGTAGTCGGCAGAAGTATCTCTGGGGCCAACGTCCTGACTTTC
TRBJ2-7,TRBV14,medium-sized,TRBD2,CASSQAASGFYEQYF,TGTGCCAGCAGCCAAGCGGCTAGCGGTTTCTACGAGCAGTACTTC
TRBJ2-5,TRBV4-1,few,TRBD2,CASSPGLAGRRETQYF,TGCGCCAGCAGCCCGGGACTAGCGGGAAGAAGGGAGACCCAGTACTTC
TRBJ1-2,TRBV7-9,-,-,CASSRSGRSRGYTF,TGTGCCAGCAGCCGATCCGGACGTTCGAGAGGCTACACCTTC
TRBJ2-3,TRBV7-9,few,TRBD1,CASSTRGGSTDTQYF,TGTGCCAGCAGCACCCGAGGGGGCAGCACAGATACGCAGTATTTT
TRBJ2-7,TRBV27,few,-,CASRPIRRSYEQYF,TGTGCCAGCAGACCTATCAGGCGCTCCTACGAGCAGTACTTC
TRBJ1-2,TRBV6-1,once,-,CASKWRTDGYGYTF,TGTGCCAGCAAGTGGCGGACTGATGGCTATGGCTACACCTTC
TRBJ2-2,TRBV9,-,TRBD1,CASSAGTGAVTGELFF,TGTGCCAGCAGCGCCGGGACAGGGGCGGTTACCGGGGAGCTGTTTTTT
TRBJ2-1,TRBV28,large,-,CASTSGGQPSSYNEQFF,TGTGCCAGCACCTCTGGTGGACAGCCAAGCTCCTACAATGAGCAGTTCTTC
TRBJ2-1,TRBV5-1,-,TRBD2,CASSDSGSQFF,TGCGCCAGCAGCGATAGCGGGTCCCAGTTCTTC
TRBJ2-3,TRBV7-3,-,TRBD2,CASSRGLGYTDTQYF,TGTGCCAGCAGCCGGGGACTAGGTTACACAGATACGCAGTATTTT
TRBJ2-7,TRBV5-1,large,TRBD2,CASSLVSSGIYEQYF,TGCGCCAGCAGCTTGGTGTCTAGCGGTATCTACGAGCAGTACTTC
TRBJ2-1,TRBV28,-,TRBD2,CASSFWGRAAYNEQFF,TGTGCCAGCAGTTTTTGGGGGAGGGCCGCCTACAATGAGCAGTTCTTC
TRBJ1-2,TRBV5-1,few,-,CASSLGPARAADNYGYTF,TGCGCCAGCAGCTTGGGTCCAGCGCGGGCAGCCGATAACTATGGCTACACCTTC